This T cell receptor (beta chain) was profiled in a study of naive and memory T cell subsets. The beta constant-region primer was an equimolar mix of two oligonucleotides covering TRBC1 and TRBC2. TCRdb analysed the UMI-ligation and nested PCR reads with MiXCR anew, one entry per CDR3 protein. Among around 160,000 distinct CDR3 sequences listed, over 15% were seen once. This clonotype has only a few counts. Trimming took off 1 base at V and 4 bases at J, with 9 bases between the two ends. Per the germline V gene, CDR1 is SQVTM and CDR2 is ANQGSEA. The CDR3 is 13 amino acids. Cells stained for CD3, CD4, CD8, CD45RA, CD27 and viability were sorted into four CD45RA/CD27 subsets.

The chain joins TRBV29-1 to TRBJ2-3; weak D call: TRBD2 (6 bases). Sequenced: naive CD4+ T cells from blood. The clonotype was recovered from a human donor in good health. The CDR3 loop reads CSVEGAGSDTQYF. The CDR3 DNA reads as TGCAGCGTTGAAGGAGCGGGTTCAGATACGCAGTATTTT.